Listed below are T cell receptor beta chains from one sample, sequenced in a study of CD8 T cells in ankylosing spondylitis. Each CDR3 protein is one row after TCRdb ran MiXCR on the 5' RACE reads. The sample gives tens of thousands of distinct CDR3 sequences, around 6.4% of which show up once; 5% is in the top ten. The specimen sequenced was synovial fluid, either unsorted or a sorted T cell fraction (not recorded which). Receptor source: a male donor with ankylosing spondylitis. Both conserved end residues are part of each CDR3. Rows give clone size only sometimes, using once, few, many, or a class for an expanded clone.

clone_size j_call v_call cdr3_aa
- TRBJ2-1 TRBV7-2 CASTRDASYNEQFF
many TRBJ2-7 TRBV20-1 CSAREGLAEQYF
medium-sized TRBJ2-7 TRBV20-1 CSASLRASGIGEQYF
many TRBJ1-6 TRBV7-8 CASIPYGGNNSPLHF
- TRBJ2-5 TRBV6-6 CASRITGQETQYF
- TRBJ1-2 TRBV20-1 CSADSRGLGPYGYTF
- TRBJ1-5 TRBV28 CASSSIDSRGNQPQHF
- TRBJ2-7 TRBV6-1 CASRLHLSSYEQYF
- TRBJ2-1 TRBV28 CASSSLIPPVAGVRSNEQFF
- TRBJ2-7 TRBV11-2 CASSLQRGFYEQYF
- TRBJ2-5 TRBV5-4 CASSLNFGGAETQYF
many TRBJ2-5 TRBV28 CASSGQGVFREETQYF
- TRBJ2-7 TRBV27 CASSFWGRRYEQYF
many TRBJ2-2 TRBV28 CASIDRGTGELFF
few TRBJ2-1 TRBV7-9 CASSLVVANNEQFF